Here is one T cell receptor (beta chain) with its context. Its cognate antigen is unknown. TCRdb re-called the reads through MiXCR, storing one row per CDR3 protein. The sample yields some 97,000 distinct CDR3 sequences, 23% seen once. This CDR3 is built from 14 residues. Germline CDR1 reads DFQATT; CDR2 reads SNEGSKA (reference sequence). The J segment lost 4 bases and the V segment lost 3 bases, leaving 4 bases of the junction unmatched. This record comes from a study of T cell repertoires in cytomegalovirus infection. Study findings and constraints: Across the ex vivo response, the dominant clonotypes were HLA-C-restricted CMV-specific TCR beta clonotypes.

The rearrangement joins TRBV20-1 to TRBJ2-2, with 8 bases aligning to TRBD2. The sequence was collected from a human donor in good health (CMV status not recorded). Some clones in this sample may be carry-over from other donors' samples. Sequencing was performed on CD8+ T cells from PBMCs. The CDR3: CSARGGTSTGELFF. The CDR3 DNA reads TGCAGTGCTAGGGGGGGGACTAGCACCGGGGAGCTGTTTTTT.